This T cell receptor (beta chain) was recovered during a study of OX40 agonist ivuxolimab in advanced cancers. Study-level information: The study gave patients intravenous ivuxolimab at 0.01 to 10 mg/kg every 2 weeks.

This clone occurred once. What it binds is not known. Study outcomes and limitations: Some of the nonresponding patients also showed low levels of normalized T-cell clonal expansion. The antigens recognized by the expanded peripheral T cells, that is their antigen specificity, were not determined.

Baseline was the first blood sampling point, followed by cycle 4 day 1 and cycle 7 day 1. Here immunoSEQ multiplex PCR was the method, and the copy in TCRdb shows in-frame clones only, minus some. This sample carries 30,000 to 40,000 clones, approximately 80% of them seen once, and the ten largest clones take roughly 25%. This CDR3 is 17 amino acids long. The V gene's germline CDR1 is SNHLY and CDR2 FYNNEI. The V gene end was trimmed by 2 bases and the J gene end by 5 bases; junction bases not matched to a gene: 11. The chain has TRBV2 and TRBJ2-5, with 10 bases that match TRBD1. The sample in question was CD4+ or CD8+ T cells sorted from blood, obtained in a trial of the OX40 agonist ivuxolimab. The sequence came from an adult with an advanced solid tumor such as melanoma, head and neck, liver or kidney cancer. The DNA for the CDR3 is TGTGCCAGCAGTGAATCAAGGACAGGGGGGAGTCGGGAGACCCAGTACTTC. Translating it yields CASSESRTGGSRETQYF.